What follows are 20 T cell receptor beta chains derived from one specimen sequenced in a study of T cell changes during pregnancy in multiple sclerosis (dated by TCRdb to about 2019). The method was the immunoSEQ multiplex PCR assay. What TCRdb holds here is the immuneACCESS table cut down to in-frame rearrangements. Part of the clones is not present; checked against another copy, under half of the missing clones reflect an unresolved V gene, and the others are unexplained. This sample is represented by some 43,000 clones; about 90% of them were singletons. About 1.5% of the sample goes to the ten largest clones. The sequencing here drew on peripheral blood, taken in the first trimester of pregnancy. The source is a female donor in good health, enrolled as a control in a pregnancy study.

The chain recombines TRBV4-1 with TRBJ1-1; 7 bases are shared with TRBD1. V was pared by 0 bases and J by 2 bases, with 9 bases of the junction left unmatched. The germline gives CDR1 MGHRA, CDR2 YSYEKL. The CDR3 loop spans 17 amino acids. DNA of the CDR3: TGCGCCAGCAGCCAAGATACGGGGACAGAATTCAACACTGAAGCTTTCTTT. As protein: CASSQDTGTEFNTEAFF.

J is TRBJ1-4 and V is TRBV19; 7 nucleotides match TRBD1. Per the germline V gene, CDR1 is LNHDA and CDR2 is SQIVND (reference sequence). With 8 bases clipped from V and 8 bases from J, the junction kept 8 bases outside the gene matches. The CDR3 is made up of 13 amino acids. The CDR3 loop reads CASFDRVGEKLFF. CDR3 sequence (DNA): TGTGCCAGTTTTGACAGGGTTGGAGAAAAACTGTTTTTT.

V usage is TRBV6-1 and J usage is TRBJ1-2; D is unresolved. Per the germline V gene, CDR1 is MNHNS and CDR2 is SASEGT. The ends were cut back, 2 bases at V and 5 bases at J, with 9 bases in the middle. The length of the CDR3 is 13 residues. Here the CDR3 reads CASSETRLYGYTF. The CDR3 DNA follows: TGTGCCAGCAGTGAAACGCGACTTTATGGCTACACCTTC.

The chain combines TRBV5-6 with TRBJ2-3; TRBD2 aligns across 7 bases. J lost 2 bases, V lost 0 bases, and 3 bases had no gene match. Germline V gives CDR1 SGHDT, CDR2 YYEEEE. This CDR3 has 15 amino acids. CDR3 bases: TGTGCCAGCAGCTTGGTGGCGGGAGTCACAGATACGCAGTATTTT. The encoded protein is CASSLVAGVTDTQYF.

This clone was counted a few times. This sequence joins TRBV5-1 and TRBJ1-1; 7 nucleotides match TRBD1. V shed 5 bases, J shed 1 base, and the junction held 2 bases outside the gene matches. The CDR3 is made up of 13 amino acids. Germline V lookup: CDR1 SGHRS, CDR2 YFSETQ. Here the CDR3 reads CASRGQTNTEAFF. Written as DNA, the CDR3 is TGCGCCAGCAGGGGACAGACGAACACTGAAGCTTTCTTT. The full variable domain, its missing parts supplied by reference TRBV5-1 and TRBJ1-1, is KAGVTQTPRYLIKTRGQQVTLSCSPISGHRSVSWYQQTPGQGLQFLFEYFSETQRNKGNFPGRFSGRQFSNSRSEMNVSTLELGDSALYLCASRGQTNTEAFFGQGTRLTVV.

The J gene is TRBJ2-1, the V gene TRBV29-1, with 9 nucleotides matching TRBD2. The CDR3 runs 16 residues. CDR1 and CDR2 (germline): SQVTM, ANQGSEA. The ends lost 6 bases at V and 7 bases at J; junction bases unmatched: 16. CDR3: CSVKSAVAGGLNEQFF. The CDR3 coding sequence is TGCAGCGTCAAATCAGCTGTGGCGGGGGGGCTAAATGAGCAGTTCTTC.

The chain joins TRBV27 to TRBJ2-3; the match to TRBD2 covers 7 bases. This CDR3 has 15 amino acids. Losses at the gene ends were 5 bases for V and 2 bases for J; bases not matched to a gene: 7. CDR1 and CDR2 from the germline V gene are MNHEY and SMNVEV (reference sequence). The CDR3 DNA reads as TGTGCCAGCAGTCAAATTACTAGCGTCACAGATACGCAGTATTTT. This codes for CASSQITSVTDTQYF.

V usage is TRBV5-1 and J usage is TRBJ2-5; 9 bases fit TRBD1. CDR3 length: 15 amino acids. Germline CDR1 SGHRS, CDR2 YFSETQ. The V segment lost 4 bases and the J segment 3 bases; nucleotides outside the gene matches: 7. The CDR3 DNA reads as TGCGCCAGCAGCCCCGGGACAGGGCTAGAAGAGACCCAGTACTTC. Amino acids: CASSPGTGLEETQYF.

The gene calls are TRBV2 and TRBJ2-7; tentative D call: TRBD1 (6 bases). Germline-derived CDR1 and CDR2 are SNHLY and FYNNEI. The CDR3 is 13 amino acids. V lost 10 bases to trimming and J lost 6 bases, with 19 bases between them. The CDR3 bases are TGTGCCACCGCAGGGGTAGGGATGCTCGAGCAGTACTTC. Protein: CATAGVGMLEQYF.

The V call is TRBV5-4, the J call TRBJ2-6; D might be TRBD2 (6 bases). CDR3 length: 18 residues. V was shortened by 4 bases and J by 0 bases, with 17 bases between the two germline ends. CDR1 and CDR2 (germline): SGHNT, YYREEE (reference sequence). The CDR3 spells CASSPRGGRASGANVLTF. CDR3 sequence (DNA): TGTGCCAGCAGCCCCCGGGGAGGCAGGGCCTCTGGGGCCAACGTCCTGACTTTC.

This clone was detected once. The CDR3 loop is CASSYGTGANFYGYTF. The CDR3 DNA reads TGTGCCAGCAGCTACGGGACAGGGGCGAACTTTTATGGCTACACCTTC. V usage is TRBV5-5 and J usage is TRBJ1-2, with 10 positions matching TRBD1. The V and J ends lost 3 bases and 5 bases, in that order; junction bases with no gene match: 10. Germline-derived CDR1 and CDR2 are SGHKS and YYEKEE (reference sequence). This CDR3 has 16 residues.

The CDR3 loop reads CASSLAFGGQGSTEAFF. CDR3 nucleotide sequence: TGCGCCAGCAGCTTGGCTTTCGGAGGACAGGGATCCACTGAAGCTTTCTTT. The chain uses TRBV5-1 and TRBJ1-1; 8 positions agree with TRBD1. CDR1 SGHRS and CDR2 YFSETQ come from the germline V gene. With V trimmed by 0 bases and J by 4 bases, 11 bases remained unmatched. CDR3 length: 17 amino acids.

The chain is built from TRBV6-6 and TRBJ1-3; D call uncertain. The CDR3 has 12 residues. Germline-derived CDR1 and CDR2 are MNHNY and SVGAGI (reference sequence). V was shortened by 5 bases and J by 2 bases, with 4 bases between the two germline ends. CDR3 sequence reads: CASSPTGNTIYF. CDR3 DNA: TGTGCCAGCAGTCCTACTGGAAACACCATATATTTT.

This clone has only one observation. V and J are TRBV9 and TRBJ1-3; D unclear. V dropped 4 bases and J dropped 4 bases, with 15 bases sitting between them. The germline V gene encodes CDR1 SGDLS and CDR2 YYNGEE. This CDR3 has 15 residues. The CDR3 DNA reads TGTGCCAGCAGCCCCTTCGGTTTAAAGGGAAACACCATATATTTT. Protein product: CASSPFGLKGNTIYF.

The CDR3 region has the DNA TGTGCCAGCAGCTTGTGGGGCCCTGGACAGCCCCAGCATTTT. Translating it yields CASSLWGPGQPQHF. The chain carries TRBV13 and TRBJ1-5; tentatively, D is TRBD1 (5 bases). The germline V gene encodes CDR1 PRHDT and CDR2 FYEKMQ (reference sequence). Between the trimmed V and J ends, which lost 3 bases and 7 bases, there was a span of 13 bases. The CDR3 is 14 residues long.

This chain connects TRBV5-1 to TRBJ2-7; TRBD1 agrees at 11 bases. J gave up 3 bases and V 4 bases, and 6 bases lay outside the gene matches. The germline V gene encodes CDR1 SGHRS and CDR2 YFSETQ. The CDR3 is 15 amino acids. In DNA form, the CDR3 reads TGCGCCAGCAGCGCCGGGACAGGGGGTATCTACGAGCAGTACTTC. Its translation: CASSAGTGGIYEQYF.

The chain has TRBV27 and TRBJ1-6; no clear D. V was clipped by 1 base and J by 10 bases, with 8 bases between them. This CDR3 region has 13 residues. The germline V gene encodes CDR1 MNHEY and CDR2 SMNVEV (reference sequence). CDR3: CASSLFGESPLHF. For the CDR3, the DNA is TGTGCCAGCAGTTTATTTGGGGAGTCACCCCTCCACTTT.

The chain is built from TRBV6-1 and TRBJ1-6; 7 nucleotides line up with TRBD1. The ends lost 6 bases at V and 2 bases at J; junction bases unmatched: 4. The CDR3 length is 15 residues. The germline CDR1 and CDR2 sequences are MNHNS and SASEGT. The CDR3 region has the DNA TGTGCCAGCAGCCTCACAGGGGCCTATAATTCACCCCTCCACTTT. Translating gives CASSLTGAYNSPLHF.

This chain links TRBV19 with TRBJ1-2; TRBD1 matches 8 bases. Germline V gene data show CDR1 as LNHDA and CDR2 as SQIVND (reference sequence). With 5 bases clipped from V and 0 bases from J, the junction kept 5 bases outside the gene matches. CDR3 size: 15 residues. Here the CDR3 reads CASSRGQASNYGYTF. The DNA for the CDR3 is TGTGCCAGTAGTCGGGGACAGGCCTCTAACTATGGCTACACCTTC.

As to this clone: An end of the junction differs from the germline gene, which may be a read error. Here the CDR3 reads CASSWGQGEDEQFF. The CDR3 region has the DNA TGTGCTAGCAGCTGGGGACAGGGCGAGGATGAGCAGTTCTTC. The chain couples TRBV7-7 to TRBJ2-1; 9 positions agree with TRBD1. Per germline, CDR1 SSHAT and CDR2 FNYEAQ (reference sequence). The CDR3 extends over 14 amino acids.